This T cell receptor (beta chain) was observed in a study of STAT5B mutations in CD4+ large granular lymphocyte leukemia. Germline-derived CDR1 and CDR2 are SNHLY and FYNNEI. V shed 6 bases, J shed 3 bases, and the junction held 8 bases outside the gene matches. The CDR3 extends over 14 amino acids. This clone appeared a few times. Sequenced by immunoSEQ multiplex PCR; TCRdb stores in-frame clones only, minus some. The profile shows around 50,000 clones, 84% of them singletons. This TCR was sampled from a human donor in good health. This chain joins TRBV2 and TRBJ2-7, with 7 bases fitting TRBD1. Sequencing was performed on CD4+ T cells from blood buffy coats. CDR3 residues: CASRPGQNIYEQYF. The CDR3 nucleotides read TGTGCCAGCAGACCGGGACAGAACATCTACGAGCAGTACTTC.